Below are 17 T cell receptor beta chains sequenced from a single sample in a study of blood T cell repertoires in COVID-19. The table came from immunoSEQ multiplex PCR; TCRdb's copy has only in-frame clones and leaves some out. The profile shows approximately 110,000 clones, more than 70% of them singletons. Specimen: peripheral blood. These TCRs come from a human donor in a cohort sampled during active COVID-19.

The DNA for the CDR3 is TGTGCCAGCAGCTTACAGAACTCCTACGAGCAGTACTTC. Its protein is CASSLQNSYEQYF. The genes are TRBV11-2 and TRBJ2-7, with unresolved D. This CDR3 comprises 13 residues. The V and J ends lost 2 bases and 0 bases respectively, with 5 bases between them. Germline CDR1 reads SGHAT; CDR2 reads FQNNGV.

This chain joins TRBV5-6 and TRBJ2-3; 10 nucleotides match TRBD2. Losses at the gene ends were 2 bases for V and 2 bases for J; bases not matched to a gene: 5. Per germline, CDR1 SGHDT and CDR2 YYEEEE. The CDR3 is 16 amino acids. In nucleotides, the CDR3 is TGTGCCAGCAGCTTACCGGGACTAGCGAACACAGATACGCAGTATTTT. This translates into CASSLPGLANTDTQYF. Supplemented by reference TRBV5-6 and TRBJ2-3, the full variable domain reads DAGVTQSPTHLIKTRGQQVTLRCSPKSGHDTVSWYQQALGQGPQFIFQYYEEEERQRGNFPDRFSGHQFPNYSSELNVNALLLGDSALYLCASSLPGLANTDTQYFGPGTRLTVL.

The rearrangement joins TRBV10-3 to TRBJ2-7, with D unclear. The CDR3 covers 15 residues. V lost 1 base, J lost 2 bases, and 12 bases lay in between. CDR1 and CDR2 (germline): ENHRY, SYGVKD. CDR3 coding DNA: TGTGCCATCAGTGAGTATGGCGGATCACCCTACGAGCAGTACTTC. Its translation: CAISEYGGSPYEQYF.

V and J are TRBV5-5 and TRBJ1-1; D call uncertain. Germline CDR1 reads SGHKS; CDR2 reads YYEKEE (reference sequence). Trimming left V 1 base short and J 4 bases short, with 11 bases between. This CDR3 contains 14 residues. The CDR3, as DNA: TGTGCCAGCAGCTTGTACAGACCCTCCACTGAAGCTTTCTTT. It specifies CASSLYRPSTEAFF.

Comments on this clone: The same CDR3 can be traced to other DNA sequences in this sample. V usage is TRBV2 and J usage is TRBJ1-5; tentative D call: TRBD1 (6 bases). V dropped 6 bases and J dropped 1 base, with 10 bases sitting between them. This CDR3 has 14 residues. Germline V lookup: CDR1 SNHLY, CDR2 FYNNEI. CDR3 in amino acids: CASRKGESNQPQHF. The CDR3 region has the DNA TGTGCCAGCAGAAAGGGGGAAAGCAATCAGCCCCAGCATTTT.

The chain carries TRBV4-3 and TRBJ2-7; 12 bases are shared with TRBD2. Germline CDR1 LGHNA, CDR2 YSLEER. V was pared by 3 bases and J by 4 bases, with 4 bases of the junction left unmatched. The CDR3 length is 15 residues. CDR3 DNA: TGCGCCAGCAGCCAGACTAGCGGGAGTCAATACGAGCAGTACTTC. Protein product: CASSQTSGSQYEQYF.

V usage is TRBV18 and J usage is TRBJ1-5; TRBD1 matches at 9 bases. Germline V gene sequence: CDR1 KGHSH, CDR2 LQKENI. This CDR3 has 15 amino acids. The ends lost 6 bases at V and 5 bases at J; junction bases unmatched: 8. CDR3: CASSPGTGTYQPQHF. DNA of the CDR3: TGTGCCAGCTCTCCGGGGACAGGGACCTATCAGCCCCAGCATTTT.

This clone has only one observation. The gene calls are TRBV13 and TRBJ2-1, with TRBD1 identical over 7 bases. This CDR3 has 13 amino acids. Germline CDR1 and CDR2: PRHDT and FYEKMQ (reference sequence). With 6 bases clipped from V and 8 bases from J, the junction kept 7 bases outside the gene matches. CDR3 DNA sequence: TGTGCCAGCAGATCAACAGGGGACCATGAGCAGTTCTTC. Translation gives CASRSTGDHEQFF.

The chain recombines TRBV30 with TRBJ1-6; a possible D gene is TRBD1 (6 bases). Trimming pared 2 bases from V and 3 bases from J, leaving 20 bases between. CDR3 length: 18 residues. CDR1 and CDR2 (germline): GTSNPN, SVGIG (reference sequence). CDR3 loop: CAWSSGYEGQHYNSPLHF. CDR3 coding DNA: TGTGCCTGGAGTAGTGGGTACGAAGGACAGCACTATAATTCACCCCTCCACTTT.

V gene TRBV7-8 combines with J gene TRBJ1-1; a possible D gene is TRBD1 (6 bases). V dropped 3 bases and J dropped 0 bases, with 11 bases sitting between them. The length of the CDR3 is 15 residues. CDR1 SGHVS and CDR2 FQNEAQ come from the germline V gene. CDR3 protein: CASSLGQMMNTEAFF. The DNA of the CDR3 is TGTGCCAGCAGCTTGGGACAAATGATGAACACTGAAGCTTTCTTT.

CDR3 sequence: CASSSLAGGTDTQYF. The CDR3 DNA follows: TGTGCCAGCAGTTCCCTAGCGGGAGGCACAGATACGCAGTATTTT. The chain links TRBV28 to TRBJ2-3; 10 bases line up with TRBD2. Trimming at V came to 4 bases and at J to 1 base, leaving 2 bases not matched to a gene. Germline V gene lookup returns CDR1 MDHEN and CDR2 SYDVKM. This CDR3 contains 15 residues.

The chain joins TRBV24-1 to TRBJ2-3; 10 positions match TRBD1. V trimming: 3 bases; J trimming: 5 bases; junction bases outside the gene matches: 10. Germline CDR1 reads KGHDR; CDR2 reads SFDVKD. The CDR3 is 17 amino acids. For the CDR3, the DNA is TGTGCCACCAGTGATCAAGACGGGACAGGGGTTCTAGATACGCAGTATTTT. Its translation is CATSDQDGTGVLDTQYF.

The chain recombines TRBV28 with TRBJ2-5, with a weak D call TRBD2 (5 bases). Per the germline V gene, CDR1 is MDHEN and CDR2 is SYDVKM. V was pared by 3 bases and J by 1 base, with 12 bases between. The CDR3 loop spans 15 amino acids. This CDR3 is CASSLPDRGQETQYF. CDR3 nucleotide sequence: TGTGCCAGCAGTTTGCCAGACCGGGGCCAAGAGACCCAGTACTTC.

This chain uses TRBV19 with TRBJ2-5; possibly TRBD1 for D (6 bases). Germline V gene lookup returns CDR1 LNHDA and CDR2 SQIVND (reference sequence). V lost 9 bases to trimming and J lost 2 bases, with 16 bases between them. The CDR3 runs to 14 residues. CDR3 sequence: CASNQGLNQETQYF. The CDR3 bases are TGTGCCAGCAACCAGGGGCTAAATCAAGAGACCCAGTACTTC.

This rearrangement joins TRBV3-1 (or the pseudogene TRBV3-2) to TRBJ1-3; D is ambiguous. CDR3 length: 16 residues. The V and J ends lost 0 bases and 0 bases respectively, with 9 bases between them. Germline CDR1 and CDR2: LGHDT and YNNKEL (reference sequence). Written as DNA, the CDR3 is TGTGCCAGCAGCCAAGATCTTAAGAGCTCTGGAAACACCATATATTTT. Translating gives CASSQDLKSSGNTIYF.

This chain connects TRBV10-2 to TRBJ2-2, with 9 bases that match TRBD1. CDR3 size: 20 residues. The germline V gene has CDR1 WSHSY and CDR2 SAAADI. The trim removed 0 bases at V and 5 bases at J, leaving 16 bases unmatched. The CDR3 spells CASSESTFVRGQGWTGELFF. The CDR3, as DNA: TGCGCCAGCAGTGAGTCGACCTTTGTACGTGGACAGGGGTGGACCGGGGAGCTGTTTTTT.

The CDR3 reads CASSFPSGGYEQYF. The CDR3, as DNA: TGTGCCAGCAGCTTTCCGAGCGGGGGATACGAGCAGTACTTC. This chain joins TRBV5-5 and TRBJ2-7; 8 bases match TRBD2. CDR3 length: 14 residues. V was pared by 2 bases and J by 4 bases, with 5 bases of the junction left unmatched. In germline, CDR1 is SGHKS, CDR2 YYEKEE (reference sequence).